This T cell receptor beta chain was captured in a study of cytomegalovirus exposure and HLA in healthy donors. Researchers ran the PCR with 60 Vbeta and 13 Jbeta primers. Data came from immunoSEQ multiplex PCR; TCRdb stores just in-frame clones and leaves some out. The sample includes 140,000 or so clones, nearly 80% seen only once; the top ten take 1.7%. Germline V gives CDR1 SGHTA, CDR2 FQGNSA. V was pared by 0 bases and J by 1 base, with 13 bases between. CDR3 length: 17 residues. The study, taken as a whole, reports: Later analysis suggested most CMV-associated TCR beta chains were HLA-restricted.

With respect to this clone: Antigen unknown.

This clonotype originated in a woman aged 25 to 39 in good health and CMV-seronegative. The rearrangement uses TRBV7-2 and TRBJ1-5; D might be TRBD1 (5 bases). Sequencing was carried out using PBMCs. The CDR3 DNA sequence: TGTGCCAGCAGCTTAGCCGCGCAGGGTGTAAGCAATCAGCCCCAGCATTTT. Its protein is CASSLAAQGVSNQPQHF.